This TCR beta chain was identified during a study of shared clonotypes between healthy human individuals (TCRdb year 2020). Broadly, across the study: Two women and three men aged 18 to 49 years were included in the cohort. To increase sequencing depth and limit assay-specific biases, TCR repertoire library preparation and sequencing were carried out by different laboratories using diverse techniques. For each donor, CD4 naive and CD4 memory were each run on three plates, CD8 naive on two plates, and CD8 memory on one plate. The study deeply sequenced blood TCR repertoires of about 5 healthy adults to estimate repertoire size and the extent of clonotype sharing between individuals. Each donor's leukapheresis produced roughly between roughly 0.85 and 10 billion PBMCs. What the work shows at the level of the full study, not this receptor alone: The small number of donors limited the genetic and exposure-history diversity represented. Incomplete sequencing was indicated by rarefaction of sorted-subset datasets, despite the large sequencing depth. Higher generation probabilities were observed for clonotypes shared by all four sorted-subset donors than for non-shared clonotypes. Sharing across a few donors was observed for 4.5% to 6.5% of naive CD4, 3% to 3.5% of naive CD8, about 2.3% of memory CD4, and around 0.44% of memory CD8 clonotypes. Only blood was sampled, and tissue TCR repertoires likely differ from those in blood. Naive subsets generally had larger estimated clonotype richness than memory subsets. Based on pairwise subsampling, the degree of clonotype sharing among donors was expected to be affected by sequencing depth.

To note about this clone: Its antigen is still unknown. It has no much larger one-base neighbor in the sample; base qualities were not kept.

TCR CDR3 regions were amplified from genomic DNA by multiplex PCR using the deep immunoSEQ assay. Extracted genomic DNA from each cell subset was distributed evenly across all wells of several immunoSEQ 96-well plates, and each plate was treated as a replicate. For sorted subsets, approximately 210 ng genomic DNA, equal to tens of thousands of T cell genomes, was loaded into each replicate PCR. The purified libraries were quantified using a Qubit 3.0 fluorometer, sized with a Bioanalyzer 2100, and then quantified again using the KAPA Library Quantification kit. Every immunoSEQ 96-well plate was sequenced on a separate single-read 150-cycle Illumina NextSeq 550 flow cell. Concerning the study's data processing: Because only junctional sequences without quality scores were contained in the immunoSEQ output, filtering matching that applied to full-length reads could not be performed. Sequences were annotated with PyIR, a Python wrapper for IgBLAST v1.9, using IMGT germline references to assign V/J genes and CDR3. Reads were filtered out if the reads had weak V/J assignments (E-value above 1e-6), no CDR3, stop codons, out-of-frame junctions, or ambiguous translated residues. V3J clonotypes were defined by identical inferred V gene, J gene, and CDR3 amino acid sequence. Percentage overlap between repertoires was computed as shared unique clonotypes divided by the size of the smaller repertoire. Repertoire richness was assessed with RTK rarefaction, the Chao1 estimator, and Recon v2.1 estimates of unobserved clonotypes. For all TCRbeta clonotypes obtained by the gDNA method from four donors, generation probabilities were computed with OLGA. Entries here come from immuneACCESS through TCRdb and include only in-frame sequences with V and J called. Some clones fail to appear in such tables; in the studies checked, an unresolved V gene covers under half of the shortfall, and the cause of the remainder is unknown. Clone size and the V and J calls come from that table; the DNA yielded D and trimming. The sample contains about 2.1 million clones, about 93% of them found a single time. The ten largest clones represent around 1.7% of the sample.

Trimmed from V: 5 bases; trimmed from J: 2 bases; junction bases lacking a gene match: 7. The germline V gene (reference sequence) provides CDR1 LNHDA and CDR2 SQIVND. There are 16 amino acids in the CDR3, from cysteine to phenylalanine inclusive. Only the CDR3 DNA stays, 48 bases, in frame from base 1. CD8 naive samples consisted of CD45RO-negative cells that were positively selected for CCR7, yielding a CD45RA+CCR7+ population without TemRA cells. Healthy HIV-negative adults with no recently reported acute infections or vaccinations were included as donors. All donors were Caucasian adults living in Nashville, Tennessee, USA. Blood was obtained by leukapheresis, after which PBMCs were separated by Ficoll-Histopaque density gradient centrifugation and cryopreserved in liquid nitrogen vapor phase. Analytical flow cytometry was used to check the purity and quantity of every magnetically sorted T cell population. From each sorted fraction, genomic DNA was isolated and quantified by UV absorbance on a Nanodrop 2000c.

The sequenced sample was naive CD8+ T cells from PBMCs. In light of the paper, this sample's cell subset or site label describes: CD45RA+CCR7+. The V gene is TRBV19 and the J gene is TRBJ2-1; 9 nucleotides in the junction match TRBD2. The TCR sequence derives from a man aged 18-30 years in good health. Some clones in this sample may be carry-over from other donors' samples. CDR3 loop: CASSPKTSGPYNEQFF. The DNA reads TGTGCCAGTAGTCCCAAGACTAGCGGACCCTACAATGAGCAGTTCTTC.